The 30 T cell receptor beta chains reported below all come from one sample, sequenced in a study of T cells in Graves' hyperthyroidism and ophthalmopathy (dated by TCRdb to between 2018 and 2021). The library was obtained by multiplex PCR. The run used an Illumina HiSeq 2000. Amplification of TCR beta CDR3 regions was carried out from RNA transcripts. The TCR CDR3 was subjected to a first round of RT-PCR using the HTBI primer set and the Qiagen OneStep RT-PCR kit. TCRdb reworked the public reads: Q25 trimming with fastp, MiXCR clone assembly, productive beta chains retained. Entries that share a CDR3 protein sequence are merged under the most common genes and DNA. This sample lists about 460,000 distinct CDR3 sequences; under 25% were detected once. About 49% of the sample goes to the ten largest clones. Sample: blood. Receptors originate from a woman aged 65 to 85 with Graves' ophthalmopathy.

For this clonotype: A much larger clone differs from this one at a single base, so this may be a read error. V and J are TRBV9 and TRBJ2-5, with D unclear. This CDR3 is 12 amino acids long. V was pared by 0 bases and J by 0 bases, with 0 bases between. Germline CDR1 and CDR2: SGDLS and YYNGEE. The CDR3 is CASSVDQETQYF. The CDR3, as DNA: TGTGCCAGCAGCGTAGACCAAGAGACCCAGTACTTC.

In this sample, this clonotype turned up once. V usage is TRBV9 and J usage is TRBJ1-4; TRBD1 matches 7 bases. The J segment lost 7 bases and the V segment lost 4 bases, leaving 7 bases of the junction unmatched. Germline V gene lookup returns CDR1 SGDLS and CDR2 YYNGEE. CDR3 length: 14 residues. The CDR3 region has the DNA TGTGCCAGCAGCAAGGGGACAGCTGGTGAAAAACTGTTTTTT. Translation gives CASSKGTAGEKLFF.

The rearrangement joins TRBV7-9 to TRBJ1-4; D call uncertain. Germline V gene data show CDR1 as SEHNR and CDR2 as FQNEAQ (reference sequence). With 1 base removed from V and 0 bases from J, the gap between germline ends came to 15 bases. The length of the CDR3 is 18 residues. DNA of the CDR3: TGTGCCAGCAGCTTAGGAGGCTTTAGAAGTGCAACTAATGAAAAACTGTTTTTT. Protein: CASSLGGFRSATNEKLFF.

This clonotype was picked up a small number of times. The gene calls are TRBV29-1 and TRBJ1-1, with D possibly being TRBD1 (5 bases). CDR3 length equals 11 residues. From germline, CDR1 is SQVTM and CDR2 ANQGSEA. V was cut by 4 bases and J by 5 bases, with 8 bases left in between. CDR3 DNA sequence: TGCAGCGTTGCCTGGGGGACTGAAGCTTTCTTT. It yields the protein CSVAWGTEAFF.

This clonotype showed up just a few times. This chain links TRBV19 with TRBJ2-2; 8 bases map to TRBD2. This CDR3 spans 15 amino acids. Germline values: CDR1 LNHDA, CDR2 SQIVND (reference sequence). The V and J ends lost 8 bases and 1 base, in that order; junction bases with no gene match: 6. As DNA, the CDR3 is TGTGCCAGTCGAGGACTAGCAAAGAACACCGGGGAGCTGTTTTTT. As protein: CASRGLAKNTGELFF.

This clonotype has just a few counts. The CDR3 DNA reads as TGCAGTGCTTCCCTAGCGGGTAGCACAGATACGCAGTATTTT. Residues: CSASLAGSTDTQYF. The gene calls are TRBV20-1 and TRBJ2-3; the match to TRBD2 covers 8 bases. Germline lookup yields CDR1 DFQATT and CDR2 SNEGSKA (reference sequence). J was trimmed by 0 bases and V by 5 bases; bases with no gene match: 4. The CDR3 is 14 residues long.

This clonotype was picked up many times. The chain is built from TRBV28 and TRBJ2-2; 8 nucleotides agree with TRBD2. V lost 7 bases and J lost 2; bases outside the gene matches: 6. CDR3 size: 15 residues. In germline, CDR1 is MDHEN, CDR2 SYDVKM. The CDR3 DNA sequence: TGTGCCAGCACCTATAGCGGGACTAACACCGGGGAGCTGTTTTTT. This codes for CASTYSGTNTGELFF.

The genes are TRBV6-1 and TRBJ2-7; 8 bases line up with TRBD1. The J segment lost 0 bases and the V segment lost 6 bases, leaving 10 bases of the junction unmatched. This CDR3 contains 16 residues. Germline V lookup: CDR1 MNHNS, CDR2 SASEGT. Written as DNA, the CDR3 is TGTGCCAGCAGGCCCCGGACAGGGTCTAGCTCCTACGAGCAGTACTTC. Translating gives CASRPRTGSSSYEQYF.

In its sample, this clonotype was seen many times. The V gene is TRBV2, the J gene TRBJ2-1; no reliable D call. V shed 0 bases and J shed 8 bases, with 8 bases lying between them. The CDR3 sequence is 13 residues long. Germline CDR1 reads SNHLY; CDR2 reads FYNNEI. The CDR3 protein is CASSEARSYEQFF. The CDR3 coding sequence is TGTGCCAGCAGTGAAGCGCGTAGTTATGAGCAGTTCTTC.

This clonotype turned up a few times. The chain employs TRBV30 and TRBJ1-5; TRBD1 is a possible D gene (6 bases). The V gene lost 2 bases and the J gene lost 1 base, with 15 bases spanning the gap. CDR1 is GTSNPN, CDR2 SVGIG, per germline (reference sequence). CDR3 size: 16 residues. As DNA, the CDR3 is TGTGCCTGGAGTACGCTGAAGGGGGGAAGCAATCAGCCCCAGCATTTT. Its protein product is CAWSTLKGGSNQPQHF.

This clonotype appeared a few times. The gene calls are TRBV15 and TRBJ2-7; 13 bases match TRBD2. The V and J ends lost 0 bases and 0 bases, in that order; junction bases with no gene match: 2. CDR3 length: 17 amino acids. CDR1 and CDR2 (germline): LNHNV, YYDKDF (reference sequence). The CDR3 reads CATSRERLAGGSYEQYF. The CDR3 nucleotides read TGTGCCACCAGCAGAGAACGACTAGCGGGAGGCTCCTACGAGCAGTACTTC.

This clonotype appeared many times. This chain connects TRBV2 to TRBJ2-2; the D gene could be TRBD1 or TRBD2 (5 bases each). This CDR3 comprises 15 residues. Trimming cost V 6 bases and J 5 bases, with 16 bases left between them. In germline, CDR1 is SNHLY, CDR2 FYNNEI. CDR3 amino acids: CASRGTMVDTGELFF. The CDR3 nucleotides are TGTGCCAGCAGAGGGACGATGGTCGATACCGGGGAGCTGTTTTTT. The variable domain in full, with the rest retrieved from reference TRBV2 and TRBJ2-2, is EPEVTQTPSHQVTQMGQEVILRCVPISNHLYFYWYRQILGQKVEFLVSFYNNEISEKSEIFDDQFSVERPDGSNFTLKIRSTKLEDSAMYFCASRGTMVDTGELFFGEGSRLTVL.

This clonotype was seen at least ten times. The chain recombines TRBV6-1 with TRBJ2-7; D gene unclear. Germline CDR1 is MNHNS and CDR2 is SASEGT. This CDR3 region has 12 residues. V lost 6 bases and J 4 bases, leaving 10 bases between the germline ends. In DNA, the CDR3 is TGTGCCAGCAGGAAGGACGGATACGAGCAGTACTTC. Residues: CASRKDGYEQYF.

This clonotype was picked up a small number of times. The chain couples TRBV12-3 or TRBV12-4 to TRBJ1-2, with 7 bases lining up with TRBD1. With 6 bases clipped from V and 8 bases from J, the junction kept 6 bases outside the gene matches. The CDR3 sequence is 12 residues long. The CDR3 region has the DNA TGTGCCAGCAGCCAGGACAGGATGGGCTACACCTTC. Amino acid sequence: CASSQDRMGYTF.

The genes are TRBV10-3 and TRBJ2-1; no firm D call. Germline CDR1 and CDR2: ENHRY and SYGVKD. The CDR3 extends over 13 amino acids. Trimming pared 0 bases from V and 5 bases from J, leaving 5 bases between. The DNA for the CDR3 is TGTGCCATCAGTGAGTCCGCGGACAATGAGCAGTTCTTC. It codes for CAISESADNEQFF.

J is TRBJ2-5 and V is TRBV6-1, with 8 bases aligning to TRBD1. Per the germline V gene, CDR1 is MNHNS and CDR2 is SASEGT. This CDR3 is built from 13 residues. The V and J ends lost 6 bases and 7 bases, in that order; junction bases with no gene match: 7. The CDR3 DNA sequence: TGTGCCAGCAGCCCCCCGGGACAGGCGACCCAGTACTTC. It is translated as CASSPPGQATQYF.

This clonotype has at least ten counts. This CDR3 is CASSPLLGNEQFF. In DNA, the CDR3 is TGTGCCAGCAGTCCGCTACTAGGTAATGAGCAGTTCTTC. V and J are TRBV28 and TRBJ2-1; possible D gene TRBD2, 5 bases. The CDR3 length is 13 residues. Looked up from germline, CDR1 is MDHEN and CDR2 is SYDVKM. V lost 5 bases to trimming and J lost 7 bases, with 12 bases between them.

At least ten counts were recorded for this clonotype. The genes are TRBV28 and TRBJ2-1; TRBD1 matches at 10 bases. CDR3 length equals 15 residues. Germline CDR1 is MDHEN and CDR2 is SYDVKM. The trim removed 5 bases at V and 5 bases at J, leaving 6 bases unmatched. The CDR3 loop is CASSEGTGAHNEQFF. The CDR3, as DNA: TGTGCCAGCAGTGAGGGGACAGGGGCACACAATGAGCAGTTCTTC.

This clonotype was seen only a few times. The rearrangement joins TRBV7-9 to TRBJ2-4; 8 bases fit TRBD1. The length of the CDR3 is 14 residues. Germline V CDR1 and CDR2: SEHNR, FQNEAQ (reference sequence). V lost 5 bases and J lost 6; bases outside the gene matches: 6. CDR3: CASSLDRAANIQYF. For the CDR3, the DNA is TGTGCCAGCAGCCTGGACAGGGCGGCAAACATTCAGTACTTC.

This rearrangement joins TRBV27 to TRBJ2-7, with D uncertain. Between the trimmed V and J ends, which lost 2 bases and 0 bases, there was a span of 5 bases. From germline, CDR1 is MNHEY and CDR2 SMNVEV (reference sequence). The CDR3 extends over 13 amino acids. The CDR3 protein is CASSLKASYEQYF. The CDR3 coding sequence is TGTGCCAGCAGTTTAAAGGCCTCCTACGAGCAGTACTTC.

There are a few counts of this clonotype. This rearrangement joins TRBV29-1 to TRBJ2-6, with 7 bases matching TRBD2. The CDR3 sequence is 14 residues long. V lost 4 bases to trimming and J lost 2 bases; unmatched junction nucleotides: 2. Germline CDR1 is SQVTM and CDR2 is ANQGSEA. CDR3 sequence (DNA): TGCAGCGTTGTCCGGGAGGCTGGGGCCAACGTCCTGACTTTC. Translating gives CSVVREAGANVLTF.

V is TRBV20-1 and J is TRBJ2-5, with D possibly matching TRBD2 (6 bases). CDR3 size: 15 residues. V gave up 6 bases and J gave up 2 bases, with 19 bases separating them. CDR1 is DFQATT, CDR2 SNEGSKA, per germline (reference sequence). The DNA of the CDR3 is TGCAGTGCCACGGGGGTACAAACGGGGCAAGAGACCCAGTACTTC. Translation gives CSATGVQTGQETQYF.

CDR3 nucleotide sequence: TGTGCCAGCTCACCCTTGGGCCGGGATTACGAGCAGTACTTC. Translated: CASSPLGRDYEQYF. This sequence joins TRBV18 and TRBJ2-7; possible D gene TRBD2, 5 bases. CDR1 is KGHSH and CDR2 is LQKENI in the germline V gene. The CDR3 totals 14 residues. Trimming removed 3 bases from V and 4 bases from J, with 13 bases in between.

Notes on this clonotype: This may stem from a read error, because a much larger clone lies one nucleotide away. This chain uses TRBV3-1 with TRBJ2-5, with D maybe TRBD1 (5 bases). The germline V gene has CDR1 LGHDT and CDR2 YNNKEL (reference sequence). Trimming cost V 0 bases and J 1 base, with 9 bases left between them. The CDR3 has 15 residues. CDR3: CASSQDGAAQETQYF. In DNA form, the CDR3 reads TGTGCCAGCAGCCAAGATGGGGCAGCCCAAGAGACCCAGTACTTC.

This clonotype was detected only a few times. V and J are TRBV7-9 and TRBJ2-1; possible D gene TRBD1, 5 bases. The V end lost 5 bases, the J end lost 0 bases, and 8 bases lay between the germline ends. Germline CDR1 reads SEHNR; CDR2 reads FQNEAQ (reference sequence). The CDR3 loop spans 14 amino acids. The CDR3 region is CASSQDTSYNEQFF. The CDR3 DNA follows: TGTGCCAGCAGCCAGGACACCTCCTACAATGAGCAGTTCTTC.

This clonotype turned up a few times. The CDR3 DNA reads TGTGCCAGCAGCCGAGAGGTCGAGCAGTACTTC. Its translation: CASSREVEQYF. This chain connects TRBV7-9 to TRBJ2-7; D call uncertain. Deletions cut 5 bases from V and 6 bases from J, with 8 bases between. Germline loops: CDR1 SEHNR, CDR2 FQNEAQ (reference sequence). The CDR3 has 11 residues. Based on the CDR3 plus reference TRBV7-9 and TRBJ2-7, the full variable domain is DTGVSQNPRHKITKRGQNVTFRCDPISEHNRLYWYRQTLGQGPEFLTYFQNEAQLEKSRLLSDRFSAERPKGSFSTLEIQRTEQGDSAMYLCASSREVEQYFGPGTRLTVT.

The chain is built from TRBV28 and TRBJ2-7; 9 bases agree with TRBD2. V gave up 7 bases and J gave up 3 bases; unmatched junction bases: 16. Germline loops: CDR1 MDHEN, CDR2 SYDVKM. The CDR3 contains 17 residues. CDR3 in amino acids: CASNGSGASGILYEQYF. As DNA, the CDR3 is TGTGCCAGCAACGGATCGGGGGCTAGCGGGATCCTCTACGAGCAGTACTTC.

The chain is built from TRBV18 and TRBJ2-7; D might be TRBD1 or TRBD2, each matching 5 bases. Trimming took 6 bases from V and 2 from J, leaving 17 bases between them. CDR1 and CDR2 (germline): KGHSH, LQKENI. The CDR3 totals 15 residues. Here the CDR3 DNA reads TGTGCCAGCTCGATCCAGGGTTTGGGACCCTACGAGCAGTACTTC. Protein product: CASSIQGLGPYEQYF.

This clonotype was counted a few times. The chain combines TRBV20-1 with TRBJ2-3, with unresolved D. Germline V gene lookup returns CDR1 DFQATT and CDR2 SNEGSKA (reference sequence). V lost 3 bases to trimming and J lost 0 bases, with 7 bases between them. CDR3 length equals 13 residues. DNA of the CDR3: TGCAGTGCTAGTTTGCGGAGCACAGATACGCAGTATTTT. Translating gives CSASLRSTDTQYF.

Many counts were recorded for this clonotype. The chain combines TRBV2 with TRBJ2-3; D not resolved. The V gene lost 6 bases and the J gene lost 7 bases, with 20 bases spanning the gap. CDR3 length equals 15 residues. Germline V gene lookup returns CDR1 SNHLY and CDR2 FYNNEI. Written as DNA, the CDR3 is TGTGCCAGCAGGTACTCGGGCACCACACGTCATACGCAGTATTTT. This gives the protein CASRYSGTTRHTQYF.